The 16 T cell receptor beta chains presented below share a single source sample, sequenced in a study of type 1 regulatory T cells. Study-wide results and limits: Compared with non-Tr1 cells, Tr1 cells showed a narrower TCR repertoire.

No antigens are known for them. A single record per CDR3 protein comes from TCRdb applying MiXCR to the reads. Among tens of thousands of distinct CDR3 sequences listed, 20% to 25% were seen once. Sequenced: cultured type 1 regulatory T (Tr1) cells, either the whole culture or a sorted fraction (not recorded which). Receptors originate from a human donor in good health.

In this sample, this clonotype turned up a few times. The chain has TRBV15 and TRBJ2-3; perhaps D is TRBD1 or TRBD2 (5 bases each). V lost 5 bases and J 6 bases, leaving 18 bases between the germline ends. The germline gives CDR1 LNHNV, CDR2 YYDKDF (reference sequence). CDR3 length: 15 amino acids. The CDR3 loop reads CATSPREPGLDTQYF. The CDR3 bases are TGTGCCACCAGCCCCAGGGAGCCCGGCCTCGATACGCAGTATTTT.

V is TRBV12-3 or TRBV12-4 and J is TRBJ2-7, with D unresolved. This CDR3 is built from 13 residues. Trimming removed 11 bases at V and 2 bases at J, with 16 bases between. CDR3 loop: CAGTQHGPYEQYF. CDR3 DNA: TGTGCCGGCACTCAACATGGCCCCTACGAGCAGTACTTC.

The V and J genes are TRBV29-1 and TRBJ2-3; maybe TRBD2 (6 bases). The CDR3 is made up of 12 amino acids. V was cut by 7 bases and J by 3 bases, with 11 bases left in between. Per germline, CDR1 SQVTM and CDR2 ANQGSEA. The CDR3 bases are TGCAGCGCAGAAGGGACTACAGATACGCAGTATTTT. Its translation: CSAEGTTDTQYF.

This rearrangement joins TRBV9 to TRBJ2-5; 11 positions agree with TRBD2. Germline CDR1 SGDLS, CDR2 YYNGEE. Germline trimming cut 0 bases from V and 1 base from J; bases unmatched to any gene: 11. The CDR3 is made up of 19 amino acids. CDR3 amino acids: CASSVGVAGGGATQETQYF. The CDR3 DNA is TGTGCCAGCAGCGTAGGGGTAGCGGGAGGGGGAGCGACCCAAGAGACCCAGTACTTC.

This chain uses TRBV12-3 or TRBV12-4 with TRBJ2-7; no definite D call. V was clipped by 6 bases and J by 4 bases, with 10 bases between them. This CDR3 region has 12 residues. The CDR3 coding sequence is TGTGCCAGCAGCCACCTAAAATACGAGCAGTACTTC. Residues: CASSHLKYEQYF.

About this clonotype itself: The junction differs from germline at one of its ends, possibly a read error. This chain uses TRBV3-1 with TRBJ2-4; 11 bases map to TRBD2. Germline CDR1 and CDR2: LGHDT and YNNKEL (reference sequence). There are 14 residues in the CDR3. CDR3 DNA: TGTGCCAGCAGCCTTAGCGGGAGGGCAAACATTCGGTACTTC. It specifies CASSLSGRANIRYF.

The sample holds one count of this clonotype. This sequence joins TRBV18 and TRBJ1-1; D is unclear. Germline V gene sequence: CDR1 KGHSH, CDR2 LQKENI. Trimming removed 3 bases from V and 3 bases from J, with 11 bases in between. CDR3 length: 14 amino acids. The CDR3 protein is CASSPQTSHTEAFF. CDR3 nucleotide sequence: TGTGCCAGCTCACCTCAGACGTCCCACACTGAAGCTTTCTTT. The variable domain in full, with the rest retrieved from reference TRBV18 and TRBJ1-1, is NAGVMQNPRHLVRRRGQEARLRCSPMKGHSHVYWYRQLPEEGLKFMVYLQKENIIDESGMPKERFSAEFPKEGPSILRIQQVVRGDSAAYFCASSPQTSHTEAFFGQGTRLTVV.

A few counts support this clonotype. The chain couples TRBV2 to TRBJ1-5; no firm D call. V was pared by 1 base and J by 0 bases, with 13 bases between. The V gene's germline CDR1 is SNHLY and CDR2 FYNNEI. The CDR3 covers 17 residues. The chain's CDR3 is CASSEVARRPSNQPQHF. In DNA, the CDR3 is TGTGCCAGCAGTGAAGTAGCCCGGCGGCCTAGCAATCAGCCCCAGCATTTT.

In its sample, this clonotype was seen many times. This rearrangement joins TRBV19 to TRBJ2-2; perhaps TRBD2 as D (6 bases). The CDR3 extends over 14 amino acids. Trimming stripped 9 bases from V and 7 bases from J, with 18 bases between. Germline values: CDR1 LNHDA, CDR2 SQIVND (reference sequence). The CDR3 DNA reads as TGTGCCAGCGCCTCCGGGACTCATGTCGGGGAGCTGTTTTTT. Protein product: CASASGTHVGELFF. Complete variable domain (other parts from reference TRBV19 and TRBJ2-2): DGGITQSPKYLFRKEGQNVTLSCEQNLNHDAMYWYRQDPGQGLRLIYYSQIVNDFQKGDIAEGYSVSREKKESFPLTVTSAQKNPTAFYLCASASGTHVGELFFGEGSRLTVL.

The sample holds a few counts of this clonotype. Here the CDR3 DNA reads TGTGCCAGCCGGGACACAACCTACGAGCAGTACTTC. Its protein product is CASRDTTYEQYF. V gene TRBV28 combines with J gene TRBJ2-7; possible D gene TRBD1, 6 bases. CDR1 and CDR2 (germline): MDHEN, SYDVKM. The CDR3 consists of 12 residues. V was cut by 8 bases and J by 2 bases, with 10 bases left in between. Looking up the rest from reference TRBV28 and TRBJ2-7 gives the full variable domain: DVKVTQSSRYLVKRTGEKVFLECVQDMDHENMFWYRQDPGLGLRLIYFSYDVKMKEKGDIPEGYSVSREKKERFSLILESASTNQTSMYLCASRDTTYEQYFGPGTRLTVT.

The chain has TRBV7-2 and TRBJ1-3; D is unresolved. Trimming took off 4 bases at V and 1 base at J, with 5 bases between the two ends. CDR3 length: 13 amino acids. CDR1 is SGHTA, CDR2 FQGNSA, per germline. CDR3 in amino acids: CASSWGSGNTIYF. For the CDR3, the DNA is TGTGCCAGCAGCTGGGGTTCTGGAAACACCATATATTTT.

This chain joins TRBV20-1 and TRBJ2-1; the match to TRBD2 covers 14 bases. The germline V gene has CDR1 DFQATT and CDR2 SNEGSKA (reference sequence). The CDR3 consists of 17 residues. Trimming at V came to 6 bases and at J to 2 bases, leaving 9 bases not matched to a gene. The CDR3 is CSASGTSGRHAYNEQFF. CDR3 bases: TGCAGTGCCTCCGGGACTAGCGGGAGACACGCCTACAATGAGCAGTTCTTC.

This clonotype has more than one count but fewer than ten. The chain is built from TRBV12-3 or TRBV12-4 and TRBJ2-1; tentatively, D is TRBD2 (5 bases). V lost 3 bases and J lost 7, with 10 bases in between. This CDR3 has 13 residues. CDR3 protein: CASSLRASNEQFF. The DNA of the CDR3 is TGTGCCAGCAGTTTGAGGGCCAGTAATGAGCAGTTCTTC.

The chain combines TRBV7-8 with TRBJ1-5; D gene uncertain. This CDR3 spans 14 amino acids. The germline V gene encodes CDR1 SGHVS and CDR2 FQNEAQ. Trimming stripped 5 bases from V and 2 bases from J, with 10 bases between. Here the CDR3 reads CASSTDGGNQPQHF. As DNA, the CDR3 is TGTGCCAGCAGCACTGACGGCGGCAATCAGCCCCAGCATTTT. Full variable domain (rest looked up from reference TRBV7-8 and TRBJ1-5): GAGVSQSPRYKVAKRGQDVALRCDPISGHVSLFWYQQALGQGPEFLTYFQNEAQLDKSGLPSDRFFAERPEGSVSTLKIQRTQQEDSAVYLCASSTDGGNQPQHFGDGTRLSIL.

This clonotype has a handful of counts. The gene calls are TRBV6-6 and TRBJ2-1, with D possibly being TRBD1 (6 bases). V lost 1 base, J lost 7 bases, and 8 bases lay in between. Per germline, CDR1 MNHNY and CDR2 SVGAGI (reference sequence). This CDR3 comprises 13 residues. CDR3 residues: CASSYYRENEQFF. In DNA, the CDR3 is TGTGCCAGCAGTTACTACAGGGAGAATGAGCAGTTCTTC.

This clonotype appeared a single time. A much larger clone differs by one base, so this may be a read error. The chain carries TRBV5-1 and TRBJ2-2, with TRBD2 identical over 10 bases. CDR1 SGHRS and CDR2 YFSETQ come from the germline V gene. CDR3 size: 17 residues. CDR3 nucleotides: TGCGCCAGCAGCTGGGGCATAGCGGGAGGATCCACCGGGGAGCGGTTTTTT. Amino acids: CASSWGIAGGSTGERFF. Looking up the rest from reference TRBV5-1 and TRBJ2-2 gives the full variable domain: KAGVTQTPRYLIKTRGQQVTLSCSPISGHRSVSWYQQTPGQGLQFLFEYFSETQRNKGNFPGRFSGRQFSNSRSEMNVSTLELGDSALYLCASSWGIAGGSTGERFFGEGSRLTVL.